One and the same sample provided the 19 T cell receptor beta chains below, sequenced in a study of neoadjuvant nivolumab and ipilimumab in lung cancer. Libraries were prepared by immunoSEQ multiplex PCR; TCRdb keeps only in-frame clonotypes and omits some of them. The sample has under 15,000 clones; nearly 70% are singletons. The sample consisted of peripheral blood, taken after neoadjuvant nivolumab, alone or with ipilimumab, at or shortly before surgery. The source is an adult with non-small cell lung cancer.

By share, this clone counts as medium-sized. The gene calls are TRBV7-2 and TRBJ1-3; tentatively, D is TRBD1 (5 bases). V was clipped by 5 bases and J by 3 bases, with 17 bases between them. The CDR3 is 16 amino acids. CDR1 is SGHTA, CDR2 FQGNSA, per germline. CDR3 in DNA: TGTGCCAGCAGCCCAAGGGGCTCGTTTTTTGGAAACACCATATATTTT. Protein product: CASSPRGSFFGNTIYF.

The chain employs TRBV20-1 and TRBJ1-2; no firm D call. The CDR3 extends over 11 amino acids. Germline V CDR1 and CDR2: DFQATT, SNEGSKA (reference sequence). V shed 3 bases and J shed 2 bases, with 4 bases lying between them. CDR3 DNA: TGCAGTGCTAGGAAGAACTATGGCTACACCTTC. Amino acid sequence: CSARKNYGYTF.

The chain couples TRBV5-1 to TRBJ2-5; D assignment may be TRBD1 or TRBD2 (5 bases each). This CDR3 is built from 12 residues. Trimming cost V 5 bases and J 2 bases, with 7 bases left between them. Germline V gives CDR1 SGHRS, CDR2 YFSETQ. CDR3 in amino acids: CASRRGQETQYF. The CDR3 DNA follows: TGCGCCAGCAGGAGGGGACAAGAGACCCAGTACTTC.

As to this clone: A read error may account for a junction end that differs from germline. For the CDR3, the DNA is TGTGCCTGCAGGGAAATGAACACTGAAGCTTTCTTT. This encodes CACREMNTEAFF. J is TRBJ1-1 and V is TRBV2; tentative D call: TRBD1 (5 bases). There are 12 residues in the CDR3. Germline CDR1 reads SNHLY; CDR2 reads FYNNEI.

A few counts support this clone. This chain links TRBV6-1 with TRBJ1-2; D uncertain. With 4 bases removed from V and 6 bases from J, the gap between germline ends came to 9 bases. The CDR3 has 12 residues. Germline V gene lookup returns CDR1 MNHNS and CDR2 SASEGT. The CDR3 DNA is TGTGCCAGCAGTGCTCGGGTGGATGGCTACACCTTC. Amino acid sequence: CASSARVDGYTF.

The CDR3 reads CASSLGGLAGVSYEQYF. The CDR3 region has the DNA TGTGCCAGCAGCTTAGGGGGACTAGCGGGAGTGTCCTACGAGCAGTACTTC. V and J are TRBV11-2 and TRBJ2-7; 14 bases match TRBD2. This CDR3 region has 17 residues. Germline V gene sequence: CDR1 SGHAT, CDR2 FQNNGV. With V trimmed by 1 base and J by 1 base, 3 bases remained unmatched.

As regards this clone: Compared with germline, one end of the junction differs, possibly owing to a read error. V is TRBV18 and J is TRBJ2-1; 15 positions agree with TRBD2. The germline V gene encodes CDR1 KGHSH and CDR2 LQKENI. The CDR3 has 18 amino acids. As DNA, the CDR3 is TGTGCCAGCTCTCCAAGGACTAGCGGGAGGGCCTCCCACAATGAGCAGTTCTTC. Residues: CASSPRTSGRASHNEQFF.

This chain joins TRBV11-2 and TRBJ2-7; unclear D gene. The CDR3 is made up of 14 amino acids. CDR1 is SGHAT, CDR2 FQNNGV, per germline. Trimming removed 6 bases from V and 3 bases from J, with 15 bases in between. This CDR3 reads CASSPERVNYEQYF. DNA for the CDR3: TGTGCCAGCAGTCCTGAAAGGGTTAACTACGAGCAGTACTTC. Filled out from reference TRBV11-2 and TRBJ2-7, the complete variable domain reads EAGVAQSPRYKIIEKRQSVAFWCNPISGHATLYWYQQILGQGPKLLIQFQNNGVVDDSQLPKDRFSAERLKGVDSTLKIQPAKLEDSAVYLCASSPERVNYEQYFGPGTRLTVT.

The V call is TRBV7-8, the J call TRBJ1-2; D remains ambiguous. This CDR3 comprises 13 residues. From germline, CDR1 is SGHVS and CDR2 FQNEAQ. Trimming left V 5 bases short and J 2 bases short, with 9 bases between. CDR3 amino acids: CASSPDINYGYTF. The DNA for the CDR3 is TGTGCCAGCAGCCCCGACATCAACTATGGCTACACCTTC.

The gene calls are TRBV7-9 and TRBJ2-1; D not resolved. There are 15 residues in the CDR3. V lost 5 bases to trimming and J lost 4 bases, with 15 bases between them. Germline CDR1 is SEHNR and CDR2 is FQNEAQ (reference sequence). CDR3 coding DNA: TGTGCCAGCAGCCACTTAGACCAAAGGTACAATGAGCAGTTCTTC. The encoded protein is CASSHLDQRYNEQFF.

This clone was counted a single time. The rearrangement uses TRBV7-9 and TRBJ2-5; D gene uncertain. The ends were cut back, 1 base at V and 2 bases at J, with 5 bases in the middle. Germline V gene lookup returns CDR1 SEHNR and CDR2 FQNEAQ (reference sequence). This CDR3 spans 13 amino acids. CDR3 protein: CASSLVDQETQYF. CDR3 bases: TGTGCCAGCAGCTTAGTGGATCAAGAGACCCAGTACTTC.

A single count supports this clone. The rearrangement joins TRBV6-5 to TRBJ2-5; perhaps TRBD1 as D (6 bases). V was clipped by 7 bases and J by 5 bases, with 14 bases between them. Germline CDR1 and CDR2: MNHEY and SVGAGI. The CDR3 covers 13 residues. The CDR3 is CASTLLRGETQYF. The CDR3 bases are TGTGCCAGCACCCTCCTAAGGGGGGAGACCCAGTACTTC.

The chain employs TRBV5-1 and TRBJ2-2; the match to TRBD2 covers 8 bases. Per the germline V gene, CDR1 is SGHRS and CDR2 is YFSETQ. The CDR3 extends over 14 amino acids. Germline trimming cut 7 bases from V and 5 bases from J; bases unmatched to any gene: 7. CDR3 amino acids: CASASGRGTGELFF. CDR3 nucleotide sequence: TGCGCCAGCGCGAGCGGGAGAGGGACCGGGGAGCTGTTTTTT.

Comments on this clone: Other nucleotide sequences from this sample produce the same CDR3. The rearrangement uses TRBV5-1 and TRBJ2-1; a possible D gene is TRBD1 (6 bases). V was clipped by 4 bases and J by 3 bases, with 11 bases between them. CDR1 is SGHRS and CDR2 is YFSETQ in the germline V gene. The CDR3 sequence is 14 residues long. This CDR3 reads CASSEDSSYNEQFF. DNA of the CDR3: TGCGCCAGCAGCGAGGACAGTAGCTACAATGAGCAGTTCTTC.

The chain combines TRBV6-5 with TRBJ2-5, with D perhaps matching TRBD2 (5 bases). The germline V gene has CDR1 MNHEY and CDR2 SVGAGI. V lost 4 bases and J 5 bases, leaving 11 bases between the germline ends. This CDR3 is 13 amino acids long. The CDR3 DNA sequence: TGTGCCAGCAGTTCCTTCCGAGGGGAGACCCAGTACTTC. Protein: CASSSFRGETQYF.

The chain has TRBV6-5 and TRBJ1-2; D is uncertain. The CDR3 contains 16 residues. V lost 2 bases to trimming and J lost 4 bases, with 17 bases between them. From germline, CDR1 is MNHEY and CDR2 SVGAGI. CDR3 loop: CASSYADYRLLYGYTF. Written as DNA, the CDR3 is TGTGCCAGCAGTTACGCCGACTATAGGCTTCTCTATGGCTACACCTTC.

The V gene is TRBV11-3, the J gene TRBJ2-7; a weak D match, TRBD2 (6 bases). Germline CDR1 reads SGHNT; CDR2 reads YENEEA. V lost 6 bases and J 3 bases, leaving 12 bases between the germline ends. CDR3 length equals 13 residues. CDR3 sequence (DNA): TGTGCCAGCAGTCCGGGGGTGAGCTACGAGCAGTACTTC. Encoded protein: CASSPGVSYEQYF.

This clone was observed a few times. The chain recombines TRBV18 with TRBJ1-2, with D possibly being TRBD1 (6 bases). Trimming took 2 bases from V and 2 from J, leaving 15 bases between them. The CDR3 covers 16 residues. Germline V gene sequence: CDR1 KGHSH, CDR2 LQKENI. The CDR3 region is CASSPTIGQGNYGYTF. The CDR3 bases are TGTGCCAGCTCACCAACAATCGGGCAGGGGAACTATGGCTACACCTTC.

This clone was recorded a few times. V usage is TRBV12-5 and J usage is TRBJ1-2, with TRBD1 identical over 7 bases. The CDR3 loop spans 13 amino acids. CDR1 is LGHNT, CDR2 FRNRAP, per germline. V shed 7 bases and J 2 bases; nucleotides not matched to a gene: 4. The CDR3 is CASARDSNYGYTF. CDR3 in DNA: TGTGCTAGTGCCCGGGACAGCAACTATGGCTACACCTTC.